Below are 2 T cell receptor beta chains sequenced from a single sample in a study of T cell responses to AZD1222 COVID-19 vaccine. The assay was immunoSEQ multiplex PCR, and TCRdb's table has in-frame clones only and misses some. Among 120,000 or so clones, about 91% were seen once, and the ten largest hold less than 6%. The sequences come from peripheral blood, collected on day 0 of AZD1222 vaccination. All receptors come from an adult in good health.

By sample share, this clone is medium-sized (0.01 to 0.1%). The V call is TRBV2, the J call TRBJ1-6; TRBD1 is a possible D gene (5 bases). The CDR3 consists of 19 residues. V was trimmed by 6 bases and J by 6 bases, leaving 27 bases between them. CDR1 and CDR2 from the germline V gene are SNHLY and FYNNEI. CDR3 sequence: CASSGPGRGGLGGNSPLHF. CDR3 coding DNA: TGTGCCAGCAGCGGACCCGGGCGAGGAGGACTTGGGGGTAATTCACCCCTCCACTTT.

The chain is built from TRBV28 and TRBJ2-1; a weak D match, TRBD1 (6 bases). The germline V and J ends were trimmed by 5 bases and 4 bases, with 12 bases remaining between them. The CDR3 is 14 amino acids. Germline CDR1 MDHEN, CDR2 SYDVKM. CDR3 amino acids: CASSPGTQYNEQFF. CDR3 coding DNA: TGTGCCAGCAGTCCCGGGACACAATACAATGAGCAGTTCTTC.